These T cell receptor beta chains were read from a single sample in a study of OX40 agonist ivuxolimab in advanced cancers. TCRdb's table, derived via immunoSEQ multiplex PCR, lists solely in-frame clones and lacks some. The sample has 30,000 to 45,000 clones, about 89% seen once. The material sequenced was CD4+ or CD8+ T cells sorted from blood, taken in a trial of the OX40 agonist ivuxolimab. Every receptor here comes from an adult with an advanced solid tumor such as melanoma, head and neck, liver or kidney cancer. The CDR3 runs from the conserved cysteine through the conserved F or W. The D gene is left open where the match is weak. Some rows mark clone size as missing; the rest say once, few, many or name a class of expanded clone.

V	D	J	size	DNA	CDR3
TRBV4-1	NA	TRBJ1-5	NA	TGCGCCAGCAGCCAAGAGGGGGTCAATCAGCCCCAGCATTTT	CASSQEGVNQPQHF
TRBV2	TRBD1	TRBJ2-3	once	TGTGCCAGCACACCGGGACAGGGGGCCGCAGATACGCAGTATTTT	CASTPGQGAADTQYF
TRBV2	TRBD1	TRBJ2-2	NA	TGTGCCAGCAGTGGCCAGGGGGCGCCCGGGGAGCTGTTTTTT	CASSGQGAPGELFF
TRBV4-2	NA	TRBJ2-7	NA	TGTGCCAGCAGCCAAGATTCAACAGGGCACTACGAGCAGTACTTC	CASSQDSTGHYEQYF
TRBV27	NA	TRBJ2-1	once	TGTGCCAGCAGTTTAGACTGGATCTCCTACAATGAGCAGTTCTTC	CASSLDWISYNEQFF
TRBV6-4	NA	TRBJ2-3	once	TGTGCCAGCAGTGACCAAGGTGCAGATACGCAGTATTTT	CASSDQGADTQYF
TRBV19	NA	TRBJ2-3	NA	TGTGCCAGTAGTATTATGGCAGATACGCAGTATTTT	CASSIMADTQYF
TRBV6-6	TRBD2	TRBJ2-2	NA	TGTGCCAGCAGTTACGAGTTAGCGGGAACCGGGGAGCTGTTTTTT	CASSYELAGTGELFF
TRBV18	NA	TRBJ2-1	NA	TGTGCCAGCTCACCGGACTCTGCAGCAGACAATGAGCAGTTCTTC	CASSPDSAADNEQFF
TRBV28	NA	TRBJ2-7	NA	TGTGCCAGCAGTTTATCCAACTACGAGCAGTACTTC	CASSLSNYEQYF
TRBV6-6	NA	TRBJ2-3	NA	TGTGCCAGCAGTCCGGGACGGAGCACAGATACGCAGTATTTT	CASSPGRSTDTQYF
TRBV28	TRBD1	TRBJ2-5	NA	TGTGCCAGCAGTTTGTCAGGGGGCGGGACCCAGTACTTC	CASSLSGGGTQYF
TRBV18	NA	TRBJ1-5	few	TGTGCCAGCTCCATAACGAGCGGGGCCGGGCAGCCCCAGCATTTT	CASSITSGAGQPQHF
TRBV6-6	NA	TRBJ1-5	NA	TGTGCCAGCAGCCCTCGGGAGGGGACGAATCAGCCCCAGCATTTT	CASSPREGTNQPQHF
TRBV19	NA	TRBJ1-1	NA	TGTGCCAGTAGACCGGACCGTCAAACTGAAGCTTTCTTT	CASRPDRQTEAFF
TRBV28	TRBD1	TRBJ2-7	large	TGTGCCAGCAGTTTGGACCTGGCAGGTCCGGGACAGACCTTCTACGAGCAGTACTTC	CASSLDLAGPGQTFYEQYF
TRBV10-2	TRBD2	TRBJ2-1	NA	TGCGCCAGCAGTGAGTTTTGGGGGGGTACAAATGAGCAGTTCTTC	CASSEFWGGTNEQFF
TRBV11-3	NA	TRBJ2-7	NA	TGTGCCAGCAGCTTAGTAGGGGGGGAGCAGTACTTC	CASSLVGGEQYF
TRBV2	NA	TRBJ2-2	NA	TGTGCCAGCAGTACACACCTACCGGGCACCGGGGAGCTGTTTTTT	CASSTHLPGTGELFF
TRBV27	TRBD1	TRBJ2-3	NA	TGTGCCAGCAGCCCGACAGGGGGCGGCACAGATACGCAGTATTTT	CASSPTGGGTDTQYF
TRBV5-1	TRBD1	TRBJ2-1	NA	TGCGCCAGCAGCACCCAGACAGGGCTATACAATGAGCAGTTCTTC	CASSTQTGLYNEQFF
TRBV19	NA	TRBJ1-5	NA	TGTGCCAGTAGTATGGAGACAGAAACTTATAGCAATCAGCCCCAGCATTTT	CASSMETETYSNQPQHF
TRBV10-3	TRBD2	TRBJ2-7	few	TGTGCCATCAGTTCCGGGACTAGCAGCGACGAGCAGTACTTC	CAISSGTSSDEQYF
TRBV9	NA	TRBJ2-5	NA	TGTGCCAGCAGCTTAGACGGAAGGCCAGAAGAGACCCAGTACTTC	CASSLDGRPEETQYF
TRBV7-2	TRBD1	TRBJ1-2	NA	TGTGCCAGCAGCTTAGCGGGACAGGGGAGCTATGGCTACACCTTC	CASSLAGQGSYGYTF
TRBV6-6	NA	TRBJ1-3	NA	TGTGCCAGCAATCAAGGGGGGGGAAACACCATATATTTT	CASNQGGGNTIYF
TRBV28	TRBD2	TRBJ2-2	NA	TGTGCCAGCACCGAGGGACTAGCGGGACCGACCGGGGAGCTGTTTTTT	CASTEGLAGPTGELFF
TRBV5-1	NA	TRBJ2-2	NA	TGCGCCAGCAGCTTGACTAGTCCGAACACCGGGGAGCTGTTTTTT	CASSLTSPNTGELFF
TRBV28	TRBD2	TRBJ2-5	NA	TGTGCCAGCGGGTCTAGCGGGGAACCTCAAGAGACCCAGTACTTC	CASGSSGEPQETQYF
TRBV19	NA	TRBJ1-1	once	TGTGCCAGTTGCCAAGGGACCGGCACTGAAGCTTTCTTT	CASCQGTGTEAFF
TRBV7-9	NA	TRBJ1-1	NA	TGTGCCAGCAGCTCGAGGGGCGGGGGGAACACTGAAGCTTTCTTT	CASSSRGGGNTEAFF
TRBV19	NA	TRBJ2-6	few	TGTGCCAGTACTCAAATTGGGGCCAACGTCCTGACTTTC	CASTQIGANVLTF
TRBV7-3	NA	TRBJ2-7	NA	TGTGCCAGCAGCCCTTCGGGACCTCTTGGGCAGTACTTC	CASSPSGPLGQYF
TRBV2	NA	TRBJ2-7	NA	TGTGCCAGCAGTGATAGGGGCTACGAGCAGTACTTC	CASSDRGYEQYF
TRBV5-1	TRBD1	TRBJ2-7	few	TGCGCCAGCAGCGATCAGGACAGGAGAGAGCAGTACTTC	CASSDQDRREQYF
TRBV4-1	NA	TRBJ1-2	once	TGCGCCAGCAGCCCCCGGACTTCTGCTTGGGGCTACACCTTC	CASSPRTSAWGYTF
TRBV2	NA	TRBJ1-2	NA	TGTGCCAGCAAGGGCGAGACCTATGGCTACACCTTC	CASKGETYGYTF
TRBV21-1	NA	TRBJ2-5	NA	TGTGCCAGCAGCAAAGAGGGACCACCGCCCTGGCAAGAGACCCAGTACTTC	CASSKEGPPPWQETQYF
TRBV30	NA	TRBJ2-7	NA	TGTACCTGGGGGGGCTCGTACGAGCAGTACTTC	CTWGGSYEQYF
TRBV11-2	NA	TRBJ2-2	few	TGTGCCAGCAGCTTAACAGCGTTGTACACCGGGGAGCTGTTTTTT	CASSLTALYTGELFF
TRBV7-9	NA	TRBJ1-2	NA	TGTGCCAGCACTTCAGTTGGGGAAGGCTACACCTTC	CASTSVGEGYTF
TRBV2	NA	TRBJ2-7	once	TGTGCCAGCAGTGTTAACTACGAGCAGTACTTC	CASSVNYEQYF
TRBV2	NA	TRBJ2-2	NA	TGTGCCAGCAGAGCCCGGGCTTCCACCGGGGAGCTGTTTTTT	CASRARASTGELFF
TRBV14	NA	TRBJ2-7	once	TGTGCCAGCAGCCAAGGGGGATACGAGCAGTACTTC	CASSQGGYEQYF
TRBV5-4	TRBD2	TRBJ2-3	once	TGTGCCAGCAGCTCCGGGGGGGAAAGGATAGATACGCAGTATTTT	CASSSGGERIDTQYF
TRBV6-5	NA	TRBJ2-7	NA	TGTGCCAGCGTTGGGGGGTTAGCCAGCGAGCAGTACTTC	CASVGGLASEQYF
TRBV25-1	NA	TRBJ1-4	NA	TGTGCCAGCAGACTGGTAAATAATGAAAAACTGTTTTTT	CASRLVNNEKLFF
TRBV30	TRBD1	TRBJ2-5	NA	TGTGCCTGGAGTCGGGACAGGGAGACCCAGTACTTC	CAWSRDRETQYF
TRBV2	NA	TRBJ1-1	NA	TGTGCCAGCGGGCCGGAGGGCGGAACTGAAGCTTTCTTT	CASGPEGGTEAFF
TRBV11-2	NA	TRBJ2-7	NA	TGTGCCAGCAGCTCACAACGGGCCCGGCAGTACTTC	CASSSQRARQYF
TRBV4-2	NA	TRBJ2-2	NA	TGTGCCAGCAGCCAAGAGATGCGGGGGGAGCTGTTTTTT	CASSQEMRGELFF